The 19 T cell receptor beta chains below come from one sample, sequenced in a study of blood T cell repertoires in COVID-19. Some clones are missing from TCRdb's copy, which holds only in-frame ones; the method was immunoSEQ multiplex PCR. The data contain more than 200,000 clones, 65% to 85% of them singletons. The sequenced sample was peripheral blood. These receptor sequences come from a woman between 45 and 65 years old with acute or convalescent COVID-19.

This chain uses TRBV11-2 with TRBJ2-7; TRBD2 aligns across 7 bases. The CDR3 extends over 15 amino acids. Germline loops: CDR1 SGHAT, CDR2 FQNNGV. V trimming: 5 bases; J trimming: 0 bases; junction bases outside the gene matches: 7. The CDR3 region is CASSLRASGSYEQYF. In DNA, the CDR3 is TGTGCCAGCAGCCTCCGGGCTAGCGGCTCCTACGAGCAGTACTTC. Variable domain in full (rest from reference TRBV11-2 and TRBJ2-7): EAGVAQSPRYKIIEKRQSVAFWCNPISGHATLYWYQQILGQGPKLLIQFQNNGVVDDSQLPKDRFSAERLKGVDSTLKIQPAKLEDSAVYLCASSLRASGSYEQYFGPGTRLTVT.

The V and J genes are TRBV30 and TRBJ2-3; no reliable D call. The CDR3 contains 12 residues. V was trimmed by 5 bases and J by 2 bases, leaving 8 bases between them. The V gene's germline CDR1 is GTSNPN and CDR2 SVGIG (reference sequence). CDR3 protein: CAWGPATDTQYF. The CDR3 DNA reads TGTGCCTGGGGGCCCGCCACAGATACGCAGTATTTT. Supplemented by reference TRBV30 and TRBJ2-3, the full variable domain reads SQTIHQWPATLVQPVGSPLSLECTVEGTSNPNLYWYRQAAGRGLQLLFYSVGIGQISSEVPQNLSASRPQDRQFILSSKKLLLSDSGFYLCAWGPATDTQYFGPGTRLTVL.

This sequence joins TRBV9 and TRBJ2-2; a possible D gene is TRBD2 (5 bases). The CDR3 sequence is 15 residues long. V lost 4 bases, J lost 6 bases, and 16 bases lay in between. CDR1 is SGDLS and CDR2 is YYNGEE in the germline V gene. DNA of the CDR3: TGTGCCAGCAGCCCTTTTGGGAGTGAGGCCGGGGAGCTGTTTTTT. Its translation is CASSPFGSEAGELFF. The full variable domain, completed using reference TRBV9 and TRBJ2-2, is DSGVTQTPKHLITATGQRVTLRCSPRSGDLSVYWYQQSLDQGLQFLIQYYNGEERAKGNILERFSAQQFPDLHSELNLSSLELGDSALYFCASSPFGSEAGELFFGEGSRLTVL.

This clone was observed once. The V and J genes are TRBV15 and TRBJ2-7; perhaps TRBD2 as D (5 bases). The CDR3 is 15 residues long. V lost 8 bases and J 1 base, leaving 18 bases between the germline ends. Per germline, CDR1 LNHNV and CDR2 YYDKDF (reference sequence). CDR3 protein: CATGELPLLSYEQYF. CDR3 nucleotide sequence: TGTGCCACCGGGGAGCTGCCACTCCTATCCTACGAGCAGTACTTC.

This chain connects TRBV5-1 to TRBJ2-7; 8 nucleotides agree with TRBD1. The J segment lost 6 bases and the V segment lost 7 bases, leaving 15 bases of the junction unmatched. The CDR3 has 15 residues. CDR1 and CDR2 (germline): SGHRS, YFSETQ. Written as DNA, the CDR3 is TGCGCCAGCGGATCCCGGACAGGGACGTTCTCCGAGCAGTACTTC. Translated: CASGSRTGTFSEQYF.

The chain carries TRBV19 and TRBJ2-7; D unresolved. The CDR3 has 13 amino acids. V was trimmed by 6 bases and J by 5 bases, leaving 14 bases between them. Germline loops: CDR1 LNHDA, CDR2 SQIVND (reference sequence). CDR3 coding DNA: TGTGCCAGTAGGAGTGAGTATCTGGACGAGCAGTACTTC. Encoded protein: CASRSEYLDEQYF.

This clone has a handful of counts. The CDR3: CASSQVYNEQFF. CDR3 bases: TGTGCCAGCAGCCAGGTCTACAATGAGCAGTTCTTC. The chain employs TRBV7-9 and TRBJ2-1; D is undetermined. The germline V and J ends were trimmed by 5 bases and 3 bases, with 5 bases remaining between them. Germline V CDR1 and CDR2: SEHNR, FQNEAQ (reference sequence). The CDR3 loop spans 12 amino acids.

The genes are TRBV28 and TRBJ1-2, with D tentatively TRBD1 (5 bases). V was shortened by 5 bases and J by 3 bases, with 10 bases between the two germline ends. The CDR3 has 13 residues. CDR1 is MDHEN and CDR2 is SYDVKM in the germline V gene. This chain's CDR3 is CASSATGDYGYTF. In DNA form, the CDR3 reads TGTGCCAGCAGTGCCACGGGGGACTATGGCTACACCTTC.

The rearrangement links TRBV19 to TRBJ2-7; tentative D call: TRBD2 (5 bases). CDR3 length equals 17 residues. Trimming removed 2 bases at V and 5 bases at J, with 22 bases between. The germline gives CDR1 LNHDA, CDR2 SQIVND (reference sequence). The CDR3 reads CASSITGSAWGQNEQYF. As DNA, the CDR3 is TGTGCCAGTAGTATAACCGGTAGCGCATGGGGTCAGAACGAGCAGTACTTC.

This chain connects TRBV7-2 to TRBJ2-1, with no clear D. V lost 5 bases and J 6 bases, leaving 11 bases between the germline ends. Germline loops: CDR1 SGHTA, CDR2 FQGNSA. The CDR3 totals 13 residues. This CDR3 is CASSPYLSNEQFF. In nucleotides, the CDR3 is TGTGCCAGCAGCCCTTATCTTAGCAATGAGCAGTTCTTC.

This chain connects TRBV4-1 to TRBJ2-3; 7 bases align to TRBD2. Losses at the gene ends were 5 bases for V and 2 bases for J; bases not matched to a gene: 7. CDR3 length: 15 residues. The germline V gene encodes CDR1 MGHRA and CDR2 YSYEKL. The CDR3 is CASSVGSGNTDTQYF. The CDR3 coding sequence is TGCGCCAGCAGCGTAGGGAGCGGGAACACAGATACGCAGTATTTT.

The chain uses TRBV16 and TRBJ1-6; no definite D call. V lost 4 bases and J 9 bases, leaving 10 bases between the germline ends. CDR1 is KGHSY and CDR2 is FQNENV in the germline V gene. The CDR3 covers 13 residues. The CDR3 DNA is TGTGCCAGCAGCCTTAAACAGTTTTCACCCCTCCACTTT. This sequence encodes CASSLKQFSPLHF.

The chain is built from TRBV7-6 and TRBJ1-2; 8 nucleotides line up with TRBD1. The germline V gene has CDR1 SGHVS and CDR2 FNYEAQ. J gave up 0 bases and V 1 base, and 10 bases lay outside the gene matches. The CDR3 runs to 18 residues. The CDR3: CASSLVPPGGLTNYGYTF. The CDR3 region has the DNA TGTGCCAGCAGCTTAGTTCCCCCAGGGGGCCTGACTAACTATGGCTACACCTTC.

This clone was detected a few times. The genes are TRBV5-6 and TRBJ2-7; D uncertain. V was cut by 0 bases and J by 6 bases, with 13 bases left in between. This CDR3 has 14 amino acids. Germline-derived CDR1 and CDR2 are SGHDT and YYEEEE. DNA for the CDR3: TGTGCCAGCAGCTTGGAGTATACAGCTGCCGAGCAGTACTTC. It encodes CASSLEYTAAEQYF.

CDR3 in amino acids: CASSKDRGIGDTEAFF. The CDR3 region has the DNA TGTGCCAGCAGCAAGGACAGGGGCATCGGGGACACTGAAGCTTTCTTT. This sequence joins TRBV5-4 and TRBJ1-1, with 9 bases aligning to TRBD1. The V segment lost 4 bases and the J segment 3 bases; nucleotides outside the gene matches: 10. The CDR3 is 16 residues long. CDR1 and CDR2 (germline): SGHNT, YYREEE (reference sequence).

The chain joins TRBV29-1 to TRBJ2-3; D is possibly TRBD1 (6 bases). Germline V lookup: CDR1 SQVTM, CDR2 ANQGSEA. Trimming took off 2 bases at V and 5 bases at J, with 8 bases between the two ends. The CDR3 runs to 12 residues. CDR3 loop: CSVESGVDTQYF. In nucleotides, the CDR3 is TGCAGCGTTGAATCAGGGGTAGATACGCAGTATTTT.

A single count supports this clone. The chain has TRBV5-8 and TRBJ2-1; 9 bases align to TRBD2. The CDR3 extends over 17 amino acids. In germline, CDR1 is SGHTS, CDR2 YDEGEE. Trimming took 0 bases from V and 8 from J; bases not matched to a gene: 12. CDR3 in amino acids: CASSLALAGGPDDEQFF. CDR3 coding DNA: TGTGCCAGCAGCTTGGCCCTGGCGGGAGGGCCGGACGATGAGCAGTTCTTC.

The chain is built from TRBV28 and TRBJ2-1, with TRBD2 matching 8 bases. Germline V lookup: CDR1 MDHEN, CDR2 SYDVKM. V was pared by 3 bases and J by 2 bases, with 6 bases of the junction left unmatched. The CDR3 loop spans 16 amino acids. CDR3: CASSFTSGFTYNEQFF. The CDR3 bases are TGTGCCAGCAGTTTCACTAGCGGCTTCACCTACAATGAGCAGTTCTTC.

CDR3 residues: CASSTGSKDIQYF. The CDR3 nucleotides are TGTGCCAGCAGCACCGGGAGTAAGGACATTCAGTACTTC. The rearrangement joins TRBV5-8 to TRBJ2-4, with TRBD2 as a possible D gene (6 bases). V was pared by 4 bases and J by 8 bases, with 13 bases between. Germline V gives CDR1 SGHTS, CDR2 YDEGEE. The CDR3 consists of 13 residues.